This T cell receptor (beta chain) comes out of a study of blood T cell repertoires in COVID-19. Looking at the study overall: From the United States, Italy and Spain came samples of acute and convalescent COVID-19.

V shed 6 bases and J 4 bases; nucleotides not matched to a gene: 9. The CDR3 extends over 15 amino acids. CDR1 LNHDA and CDR2 SQIVND come from the germline V gene (reference sequence). As processed by the authors: Reference gene primer amplification gave estimated nucleated cell counts. The data were produced by immunoSEQ multiplex PCR, yet TCRdb's version contains in-frame clones alone and is incomplete. That table supplies the V and J calls and clone size; D and trimming were determined from the DNA. The table records almost 350,000 clones, roughly 86% of them present only once. Enrollees, roughly 18 to 89 years old, lived in around 23 US areas. No more than 2 weeks before study entry, exposed participants had met a case of COVID-19.

Sample: PBMCs or T cells enriched from blood (not recorded which). This TCR derives from a woman in her 30s who had been exposed to COVID-19. The chain has TRBV19 and TRBJ2-7; the match to TRBD1 covers 10 bases. DNA of the CDR3: TGTGCCAGTAGGGTAGGGGACAGGGGTCTGTACGAGCAGTACTTC. It codes for CASRVGDRGLYEQYF.